This is a list of T cell receptor beta chains from one sample in a study of T cells in Graves' hyperthyroidism and ophthalmopathy. TCRdb re-derived calls from the multiplex PCR reads in MiXCR, one entry per CDR3 protein. The table has approximately 600,000 distinct CDR3 sequences, under 25% seen once; the top ten hold more than 30%. The specimen sequenced was blood. All receptors come from a man aged 25 to 45 with Graves' ophthalmopathy. The CDR3 runs from the conserved cysteine through the conserved F or W. The D gene is left open where the match is weak. Clone size is stated in some rows and not others, as once, few, many or a class when expanded.

clone_size,d_call,j_call,v_call,cdr3_aa,cdr3_nt
once,.,TRBJ2-1,TRBV9,CASSVGYRVNEQFF,TGTGCCAGCAGCGTAGGCTACAGGGTAAATGAGCAGTTCTTC
many,.,TRBJ1-1,TRBV3-1,CASSPTGLKNTEAFF,TGTGCCAGCAGCCCGACGGGGCTTAAGAACACTGAAGCTTTCTTT
many,TRBD1,TRBJ1-1,TRBV18,CASSPPHRGGTEAFF,TGTGCCAGCTCACCACCTCACAGGGGCGGGACTGAAGCTTTCTTT
.,TRBD2,TRBJ2-2,TRBV4-2,CASSQDLSGSGGELFF,TGTGCCAGCAGCCAAGATCTAAGCGGGAGTGGCGGGGAGCTGTTTTTT
.,.,TRBJ2-1,TRBV10-3,CAISEVIDEQFF,TGTGCCATCAGTGAGGTTATCGATGAGCAGTTCTTC
few,TRBD2,TRBJ2-1,TRBV20-1,CSASRGGSANEQFF,TGCAGTGCTAGTCGGGGCGGGAGTGCCAATGAGCAGTTCTTC
.,TRBD2,TRBJ2-3,TRBV6-1,CASSFRTGLAGATDTQYF,TGTGCCAGCAGTTTCCGAACGGGACTAGCGGGAGCCACAGATACGCAGTATTTT
.,.,TRBJ1-5,TRBV15,CATSRDAGIHSNQPQHF,TGTGCCACCAGCAGAGATGCAGGGATTCATAGCAATCAGCCCCAGCATTTT
.,TRBD1,TRBJ2-5,TRBV7-6,CASSPRGTGTDQAQYF,TGTGCCAGCAGCCCACGAGGGACAGGGACCGATCAGGCCCAGTACTTC
many,.,TRBJ2-7,TRBV7-9,CASSPQDSGEQYF,TGTGCCAGCAGCCCTCAGGACAGTGGGGAGCAGTACTTC
.,.,TRBJ1-1,TRBV20-1,CSAPADMNTEAFF,TGCAGTGCCCCGGCGGACATGAACACTGAAGCTTTCTTT
many,TRBD2,TRBJ2-4,TRBV20-1,CSAPTSEGKNIQYF,TGCAGTGCCCCGACTAGCGAGGGCAAAAACATTCAGTACTTC
many,TRBD1,TRBJ2-1,TRBV30,CAWSERGTGKGDEQFF,TGTGCCTGGAGTGAACGGGGGACAGGGAAGGGGGACGAGCAGTTCTTC
few,.,TRBJ2-2,TRBV6-6,CASSYRVTSGELFF,TGTGCCAGCAGTTACAGGGTTACGTCCGGGGAGCTGTTTTTT
few,.,TRBJ1-1,TRBV6-1,CASSEAPGTFEAFF,TGTGCCAGCAGTGAAGCGCCTGGGACGTTTGAAGCTTTCTTT
many,.,TRBJ2-1,TRBV3-1,CASSQGSDRGQYNEQFF,TGTGCCAGCAGCCAAGGGTCGGATCGGGGGCAATACAATGAGCAGTTCTTC
.,.,TRBJ2-3,TRBV5-4,CASSSGQRGDTQYF,TGTGCCAGCAGCTCCGGACAGCGTGGAGATACGCAGTATTTT
.,TRBD1,TRBJ2-7,TRBV13,CASSSIGQGRDEQYF,TGTGCCAGCAGCTCGATCGGACAGGGTCGGGACGAGCAGTACTTC
many,.,TRBJ2-7,TRBV5-6,CASRVWDGAYEQYF,TGTGCCAGCAGGGTTTGGGACGGAGCCTACGAGCAGTACTTC
many,.,TRBJ1-2,TRBV28,CASTKTHTNYGYTF,TGTGCCAGCACCAAGACTCATACTAACTATGGCTACACCTTC
many,TRBD2,TRBJ2-5,TRBV7-9,CASSETSGQETQYF,TGTGCCAGCAGCGAGACTAGCGGCCAAGAGACCCAGTACTTC
few,.,TRBJ2-5,TRBV7-2,CASSLWSGQETQYF,TGTGCCAGCAGCTTATGGTCCGGACAAGAGACCCAGTACTTC
.,.,TRBJ2-5,TRBV5-1,CASSLLGRNQETQYF,TGCGCCAGCAGCTTGTTGGGACGGAACCAAGAGACCCAGTACTTC
many,.,TRBJ2-3,TRBV7-8,CASSLVFGGPTDTQYF,TGTGCCAGCAGCTTAGTCTTCGGCGGGCCCACAGATACGCAGTATTTT
many,.,TRBJ2-3,TRBV18,CASSPPGGYPDTQYF,TGTGCCAGCTCACCACCGGGGGGCTATCCAGATACGCAGTATTTT
.,.,TRBJ2-7,TRBV28,CASSPPEHYEQYF,TGTGCCAGCAGTCCGCCGGAACACTACGAGCAGTACTTC
many,.,TRBJ2-3,TRBV5-5,CASSLSTPRDTQYF,TGTGCCAGCAGCTTGTCGACCCCCCGAGATACGCAGTATTTT
few,TRBD1,TRBJ2-1,TRBV29-1,CSVNKRGQSYNEQFF,TGCAGCGTCAATAAGAGGGGGCAGTCCTACAATGAGCAGTTCTTC
once,.,TRBJ1-5,TRBV25-1,CASSEIPGQPQHF,TGTGCCAGCAGTGAAATTCCTGGCCAGCCCCAGCATTTT
.,.,TRBJ2-7,TRBV6-6,CASSYSKDNEQYF,TGTGCCAGCAGTTACTCGAAAGATAACGAGCAGTACTTC
.,.,TRBJ1-1,TRBV18,CASSPRQEREAFF,TGTGCCAGCTCCCCCCGACAGGAGAGAGAAGCTTTCTTT
many,.,TRBJ1-1,TRBV5-1,CASSLANTMNTEAFF,TGCGCCAGCAGCTTGGCAAACACCATGAACACTGAAGCTTTCTTT
.,TRBD1,TRBJ2-7,TRBV2,CATNADRVAYEQYF,TGTGCCACGAACGCGGACAGGGTAGCCTACGAGCAGTACTTC
few,.,TRBJ2-1,TRBV7-8,CASSFERTSNAHTFF,TGTGCCAGCAGCTTCGAGAGAACTAGCAATGCCCACACGTTCTTC
few,.,TRBJ2-7,TRBV18,CASSLLINYEQYF,TGTGCCAGCTCACTGTTAATTAACTACGAGCAGTACTTC
many,.,TRBJ1-1,TRBV12-3/TRBV12-4,CASSLRSTEAFF,TGTGCCAGCAGTTTGAGGAGCACTGAAGCTTTCTTT
few,.,TRBJ2-3,TRBV3-1,CASSQSGLASTDTQYF,TGTGCCAGCAGCCAGTCGGGACTCGCCAGCACAGATACGCAGTATTTT
many,.,TRBJ2-1,TRBV28,CASNGKRPYNEQFF,TGTGCCAGCAACGGGAAAAGGCCCTACAATGAGCAGTTCTTC